The next 19 T cell receptor beta chains were all read from a single sample in a study of CD8 T cells in ankylosing spondylitis. Their antigens are not known. TCRdb itself ran the 5' RACE reads through MiXCR, one entry per CDR3 protein. The sample holds about 840,000 distinct CDR3 sequences, 10% to 15% seen once. Findings of the study overall: For ankylosing spondylitis blood, a TCR beta motif of seven to nine highly homologous variants appeared characteristic.

The sample was blood, either unsorted or a sorted T cell fraction (not recorded which). These receptors all come from a male donor with ankylosing spondylitis.

The sample holds a few counts of this clonotype. The V call is TRBV20-1, the J call TRBJ1-2; D ambiguous. The length of the CDR3 is 12 residues. V lost 6 bases to trimming and J lost 1 base, with 9 bases between them. CDR1 is DFQATT and CDR2 is SNEGSKA in the germline V gene (reference sequence). This CDR3 is CSALPVNYGYTF. CDR3 DNA sequence: TGCAGTGCCCTACCGGTTAACTATGGCTACACCTTC.

The gene calls are TRBV7-2 and TRBJ1-1, with D unresolved. This CDR3 has 13 amino acids. The germline gives CDR1 SGHTA, CDR2 FQGNSA. V shed 5 bases and J shed 0 bases, with 7 bases lying between them. The CDR3 DNA sequence: TGTGCCAGCAGCCCATCAGTGAACACTGAAGCTTTCTTT. Protein product: CASSPSVNTEAFF. The complete variable domain, with remaining parts taken from reference TRBV7-2 and TRBJ1-1, reads GAGVSQSPSNKVTEKGKDVELRCDPISGHTALYWYRQSLGQGLEFLIYFQGNSAPDKSGLPSDRFSAERTGGSVSTLTIQRTQQEDSAVYLCASSPSVNTEAFFGQGTRLTVV.

This clonotype was observed a handful of times. J is TRBJ2-7 and V is TRBV12-3 or TRBV12-4; TRBD1 or TRBD2 may be the D gene (5 bases each). This CDR3 spans 14 amino acids. Trimming shortened V by 5 bases and J by 4 bases, and 15 bases separated the two germline ends. CDR3 sequence: CASSPGPAVYEQYF. The CDR3, as DNA: TGTGCCAGCAGTCCGGGACCAGCAGTGTACGAGCAGTACTTC.

This clonotype was seen more than once but under ten times. V and J are TRBV9 and TRBJ2-3, with D perhaps matching TRBD1 (5 bases). The CDR3 spans 14 residues. Germline V lookup: CDR1 SGDLS, CDR2 YYNGEE. Trimming cost V 3 bases and J 6 bases, with 14 bases left between them. For the CDR3, the DNA is TGTGCCAGCAGCGCACTCTCCGCAGGGGATACGCAGTATTTT. Translated: CASSALSAGDTQYF.

V usage is TRBV20-1 and J usage is TRBJ2-7, with TRBD2 identical over 7 bases. Losses at the gene ends were 2 bases for V and 1 base for J; bases not matched to a gene: 8. CDR1 and CDR2 from the germline V gene are DFQATT and SNEGSKA (reference sequence). This CDR3 is 15 amino acids long. CDR3 coding DNA: TGCAGTGCTAGAAGGGAGGGACTTTCTTCCTACGAGCAGTACTTC. The encoded protein is CSARREGLSSYEQYF.

This clonotype occurred a few times. The chain has TRBV4-3 and TRBJ1-1; the D is unclear. Germline CDR1 LGHNA, CDR2 YSLEER. With 1 base removed from V and 5 bases from J, the gap between germline ends came to 8 bases. This CDR3 region has 13 residues. The CDR3 DNA reads as TGCGCCAGCAGCCAAGTGGTGGGAACTGAAGCTTTCTTT. This translates into CASSQVVGTEAFF.

The CDR3 region is CASSPNPGGPKADTQYF. The CDR3 region has the DNA TGTGCCAGCAGCCCTAATCCGGGGGGGCCAAAGGCAGATACGCAGTATTTT. The chain uses TRBV3-1 and TRBJ2-3; 8 bases are a match to TRBD2. The CDR3 covers 17 residues. Trimming cost V 4 bases and J 4 bases; bases outside gene matches: 13. Germline V CDR1 and CDR2: LGHDT, YNNKEL (reference sequence).

The V call is TRBV4-2, the J call TRBJ2-5, with TRBD1 as a possible D gene (5 bases). Trimming stripped 4 bases from V and 4 bases from J, with 19 bases between. This CDR3 has 16 amino acids. Germline V gene sequence: CDR1 LGHNA, CDR2 YNFKEQ. CDR3 nucleotide sequence: TGTGCCAGCAGCCTCTCCGGCATCTTGCAGGGAGAGACCCAGTACTTC. This encodes CASSLSGILQGETQYF.

J is TRBJ2-4 and V is TRBV11-2; the D is unclear. Trimming removed 0 bases at V and 3 bases at J, with 12 bases between. CDR3 length: 16 amino acids. Germline lookup yields CDR1 SGHAT and CDR2 FQNNGV. The CDR3 nucleotides read TGTGCCAGCAGCTTAGATATCTCTTGGGACAAAAACATTCAGTACTTC. It yields the protein CASSLDISWDKNIQYF.

Details on this clonotype: This may stem from a read error, because a much larger clone lies one nucleotide away. The chain uses TRBV20-1 and TRBJ2-5; D gene ambiguous. The germline CDR1 and CDR2 sequences are DFQATT and SNEGSKA (reference sequence). V was trimmed by 3 bases and J by 1 base, leaving 6 bases between them. The CDR3 spans 12 residues. CDR3 amino acids: CSASAFQETQYF. The CDR3 coding sequence is TGCAGTGCTAGTGCCTTCCAAGAGACCCAGTACTTC.

This clonotype was seen only a few times. The chain has TRBV6-5 and TRBJ2-5; maybe TRBD2 (6 bases). There are 12 residues in the CDR3. V lost 6 bases, J lost 7 bases, and 12 bases lay in between. CDR1 and CDR2 from the germline V gene are MNHEY and SVGAGI. This CDR3 reads CASRDPRGTQYF. The CDR3 DNA sequence: TGTGCCAGCAGGGACCCGCGGGGGACCCAGTACTTC.

This clonotype has a handful of counts. The gene calls are TRBV10-3 and TRBJ2-7; 10 bases map to TRBD2. Trimming cost V 6 bases and J 2 bases; bases outside gene matches: 4. This CDR3 spans 14 amino acids. The germline CDR1 and CDR2 sequences are ENHRY and SYGVKD. CDR3 DNA: TGTGCCATCAGACCTAGCGGGGGAACCTACGAGCAGTACTTC. As protein: CAIRPSGGTYEQYF.

This clonotype appeared many times. V is TRBV11-2 and J is TRBJ1-1, with TRBD1 matching over 7 bases. The CDR3 totals 18 residues. Trimming removed 5 bases from V and 0 bases from J; junction bases left unmatched: 15. Per germline, CDR1 SGHAT and CDR2 FQNNGV. DNA of the CDR3: TGTGCCAGCAGCCCGCCCTATCAGGGGGGTACAATGAACACTGAAGCTTTCTTT. Translated, it gives CASSPPYQGGTMNTEAFF.

This chain connects TRBV9 to TRBJ2-2; 10 positions agree with TRBD2. Germline V gives CDR1 SGDLS, CDR2 YYNGEE. J was trimmed by 8 bases and V by 2 bases; bases with no gene match: 9. The CDR3 covers 16 residues. Here the CDR3 reads CASSVGPSGSLGELFF. CDR3 DNA: TGTGCCAGCAGCGTTGGGCCTAGCGGGAGTCTTGGGGAGCTGTTTTTT.

This clonotype was picked up many times. CDR3 sequence: CSVEGSGSYEQYF. In nucleotides, the CDR3 is TGCAGCGTTGAAGGGAGTGGATCCTACGAGCAGTACTTC. The chain has TRBV29-1 and TRBJ2-7; D is undetermined. Trimming removed 1 base from V and 1 base from J, with 8 bases in between. CDR1 is SQVTM and CDR2 is ANQGSEA in the germline V gene. This CDR3 comprises 13 residues.

This chain uses TRBV5-5 with TRBJ2-1, with D possibly being TRBD2 (7 bases). The V end was cut by 3 bases, the J end by 2 bases, with 15 bases between. The CDR3 loop spans 16 amino acids. Germline V lookup: CDR1 SGHKS, CDR2 YYEKEE (reference sequence). The DNA for the CDR3 is TGTGCCAGCAGCTGGGGGCTAGCGGTTGCCTACAATGAGCAGTTCTTC. Translated: CASSWGLAVAYNEQFF.

This clonotype was found many times. Sequence at one end of the junction differs from germline and may be a read error. This chain uses TRBV5-1 with TRBJ2-5, with D perhaps matching TRBD1 or TRBD2 (5 bases each). The CDR3 has 13 residues. The germline CDR1 and CDR2 sequences are SGHRS and YFSETQ. CDR3 bases: TGTGCCAGCAGTTCGGGACCCCAAGAGACCCAGTACTTC. Residues: CASSSGPQETQYF. The full variable domain, completed using reference TRBV5-1 and TRBJ2-5, is KAGVTQTPRYLIKTRGQQVTLSCSPISGHRSVSWYQQTPGQGLQFLFEYFSETQRNKGNFPGRFSGRQFSNSRSEMNVSTLELGDSALYLCASSSGPQETQYFGPGTRLLVL.

This clonotype was picked up a small number of times. The chain links TRBV7-9 to TRBJ2-1; D possibly matches TRBD1 or TRBD2 (6 bases each). CDR1 and CDR2 from the germline V gene are SEHNR and FQNEAQ (reference sequence). This CDR3 contains 15 residues. V was pared by 1 base and J by 7 bases, with 14 bases between. The CDR3: CASSLDGGPGNEQFF. In DNA, the CDR3 is TGTGCCAGCAGCTTAGATGGGGGGCCCGGGAATGAGCAGTTCTTC.

The chain couples TRBV2 to TRBJ2-7, with a possible D match to TRBD2 (6 bases). With 3 bases removed from V and 2 bases from J, the gap between germline ends came to 14 bases. The length of the CDR3 is 15 residues. In germline, CDR1 is SNHLY, CDR2 FYNNEI. The CDR3 here is CASSERVGGAYEQYF. In DNA, the CDR3 is TGTGCCAGCAGTGAGAGGGTCGGGGGAGCCTACGAGCAGTACTTC.